A selection of T cell receptor beta chains follows, all from one sample in a study of CD8+CD57+ T cells in acquired aplastic anemia. TCRdb called the reads again in MiXCR, with one record for every CDR3 protein. The sample has some 280,000 distinct CDR3 sequences; around 60% are singletons. Input material: sorted CD4+, CD8+, or CD8+CD57+ T cells (not recorded which) from PBMCs. These receptors came from a human donor with severe aplastic anemia or a healthy control (not recorded which). The CDR3 runs from the conserved cysteine through the conserved F or W. The D gene is left open where the match is weak. Clone sizes are given selectively: once, few, many, or a class where the clone is expanded.

j_call | clone_size | v_call | cdr3_length | d_call | cdr3_aa | cdr3_nt
TRBJ1-2 | NA | TRBV7-9 | 14 | NA | CASSLGWGNYGYTF | TGTGCCAGCAGCTTAGGTTGGGGGAACTATGGCTACACCTTC
TRBJ2-3 | NA | TRBV2 | 14 | NA | CASSQSVGTDTQYF | TGTGCCAGCAGTCAGTCGGTGGGCACAGATACGCAGTATTTT
TRBJ1-1 | NA | TRBV29-1 | 11 | NA | CSVRPGSEAFF | TGCAGCGTTCGCCCAGGCTCTGAAGCTTTCTTT
TRBJ2-3 | NA | TRBV25-1 | 16 | NA | CASSDPGLGGSDTQYF | TGTGCCAGCAGTGATCCAGGGCTTGGAGGATCAGATACGCAGTATTTT
TRBJ2-2 | NA | TRBV5-6 | 15 | NA | CASSPGVANTGELFF | TGTGCCAGCAGCCCAGGAGTCGCGAACACCGGGGAGCTGTTTTTT
TRBJ1-2 | NA | TRBV29-1 | 13 | TRBD1 | CSVVITGVWGYTF | TGCAGCGTTGTAATTACAGGGGTTTGGGGCTACACCTTC
TRBJ1-6 | NA | TRBV2 | 13 | NA | CASHEDYNSPLHF | TGTGCCAGCCACGAGGACTATAATTCACCCCTCCACTTT
TRBJ2-5 | NA | TRBV5-4 | 16 | TRBD2 | CASSLVLAGEGETQYF | TGTGCCAGCAGCTTGGTTTTAGCGGGGGAAGGAGAGACCCAGTACTTC
TRBJ2-1 | NA | TRBV24-1 | 16 | TRBD2 | CATSDSRGGYADTQFF | TGTGCCACCAGTGACTCGCGGGGGGGCTACGCAGATACGCAGTTCTTC
TRBJ1-4 | many | TRBV6-1 | 15 | NA | CASSPWGITNEKLFF | TGTGCCAGCAGTCCGTGGGGGATAACTAATGAAAAACTGTTTTTT
TRBJ2-5 | few | TRBV6-1 | 15 | TRBD2 | CASSETSGSQETQYF | TGTGCCAGCAGTGAAACTAGCGGGAGCCAAGAGACCCAGTACTTC
TRBJ1-6 | NA | TRBV5-1 | 16 | TRBD1 | CASSDGWGQEDLPLHF | TGCGCCAGCAGCGACGGCTGGGGACAGGAAGATTTACCCCTCCACTTT
TRBJ2-1 | few | TRBV10-2 | 12 | NA | CASSVSLNEQFF | TGCGCCAGCAGTGTATCGTTAAATGAGCAGTTCTTC
TRBJ2-7 | NA | TRBV13 | 14 | TRBD2 | CASKSGGGTYEQYF | TGTGCCAGCAAATCGGGCGGGGGAACCTACGAGCAGTACTTC
TRBJ2-5 | NA | TRBV24-1 | 15 | NA | CATSDAQGGEETQYF | TGTGCCACCAGTGATGCACAGGGCGGGGAAGAGACCCAGTACTTC
TRBJ2-2 | NA | TRBV20-1 | 14 | TRBD1 | CSAYGTGFTGELFF | TGCAGTGCGTACGGGACAGGGTTTACCGGGGAGCTGTTTTTT
TRBJ2-2 | NA | TRBV2 | 11 | NA | CASYGAGELFF | TGTGCCAGCTACGGGGCCGGGGAGCTGTTTTTT
TRBJ2-7 | once | TRBV7-2 | 12 | NA | CASSFPGYEQYF | TGTGCCAGCAGCTTCCCCGGTTACGAGCAGTACTTC
TRBJ1-3 | NA | TRBV7-6 | 18 | NA | CASSLVWQAEASGNTIHF | TGTGCCAGCAGCTTAGTTTGGCAGGCAGAGGCCTCTGGAAACACCATACATTTT
TRBJ1-4 | many | TRBV10-3 | 13 | TRBD1 | CAISDRANEKLFF | TGTGCCATCAGCGACAGGGCTAATGAAAAACTGTTTTTT
TRBJ2-1 | NA | TRBV9 | 16 | NA | CASSASGSTGSNEQFF | TGTGCCAGCAGCGCTTCCGGGTCCACGGGAAGCAATGAGCAGTTCTTC
TRBJ1-2 | NA | TRBV12-3/TRBV12-4 | 14 | NA | CASRQGGRATGYTF | TGTGCCAGCAGGCAGGGAGGGCGGGCCACTGGCTACACCTTC
TRBJ2-1 | NA | TRBV20-1 | 15 | TRBD2 | CSARLPEREYNEQFF | TGCAGTGCTAGACTGCCTGAGCGGGAGTACAATGAGCAGTTCTTC
TRBJ2-5 | NA | TRBV11-2 | 17 | TRBD1 | CASSEIGPGQGQETQYF | TGTGCCAGCAGTGAAATCGGGCCAGGACAGGGCCAAGAGACCCAGTACTTC
TRBJ2-5 | NA | TRBV15 | 18 | NA | CATSRDAGGGFLQETQYF | TGTGCCACCAGCAGAGATGCCGGAGGGGGGTTTTTACAAGAGACCCAGTACTTC
TRBJ1-3 | NA | TRBV7-2 | 16 | NA | CASSLTGWGSGNTIYF | TGTGCCAGCAGCTTAACTGGCTGGGGCTCTGGAAACACCATATATTTT
TRBJ2-3 | once | TRBV7-2 | 17 | TRBD2 | CASSLGPAGGPPDTQYF | TGTGCCAGCAGCTTAGGGCCAGCGGGGGGGCCCCCAGATACGCAGTATTTT
TRBJ2-1 | NA | TRBV10-3 | 16 | TRBD2 | CAISGGSGSSYNEQFF | TGTGCCATCAGCGGGGGGTCGGGGAGCTCCTACAATGAGCAGTTCTTC
TRBJ2-1 | NA | TRBV7-8 | 15 | TRBD1 | CASSLRDRKNTEAFF | TGTGCCAGCAGCCTCCGGGACAGGAAGAACACTGAAGCTTTCTTC
TRBJ2-7 | NA | TRBV2 | 13 | TRBD1 | CASGQGTIYEQYF | TGTGCCAGTGGACAGGGAACAATCTACGAGCAGTACTTC
TRBJ2-7 | NA | TRBV7-3 | 15 | TRBD1 | CASSSKQGALSEQYF | TGTGCCAGCAGCTCAAAACAGGGGGCGCTTTCCGAGCAGTACTTC
TRBJ2-7 | many | TRBV6-2/TRBV6-3 | 17 | NA | CASSSPRANRAIYEQYF | TGTGCCAGCAGTTCCCCGAGGGCGAACCGAGCGATCTACGAGCAGTACTTC
TRBJ2-7 | NA | TRBV20-1 | 14 | TRBD2 | CSARNAGGANEQYF | TGCAGTGCTAGAAACGCGGGGGGGGCCAACGAGCAGTACTTC
TRBJ2-7 | NA | TRBV24-1 | 15 | TRBD2 | CATSDPGLAGDEQYF | TGTGCCACCAGTGATCCCGGACTAGCGGGAGACGAGCAGTACTTC
TRBJ2-7 | once | TRBV5-4 | 16 | TRBD2 | CASSRSGGASRYEHYF | TGTGCCAGCAGCCGTAGCGGGGGGGCGTCCCGGTACGAGCATTACTTC
TRBJ1-2 | NA | TRBV19 | 12 | NA | CASKGGVPGYTF | TGTGCCAGTAAAGGGGGGGTTCCGGGCTACACCTTC
TRBJ2-3 | NA | TRBV10-3 | 16 | TRBD2 | CASSDSTSGGADTQYF | TGTGCCAGCAGTGACTCGACTAGCGGGGGGGCAGATACGCAGTATTTT
TRBJ1-5 | many | TRBV24-1 | 15 | NA | CATTPGRGSNQPQHF | TGTGCCACCACCCCGGGAAGGGGAAGCAATCAGCCCCAGCATTTT
TRBJ2-7 | NA | TRBV15 | 13 | NA | CATSSRTGVEQYF | TGTGCCACCAGCAGTAGGACGGGGGTCGAGCAGTACTTC
TRBJ2-7 | few | TRBV19 | 13 | NA | CASSVAVSYEQYF | TGTGCCAGTAGTGTGGCAGTTTCCTACGAGCAGTACTTC
TRBJ1-4 | NA | TRBV5-8 | 15 | NA | CASSFVGGVSGKLFF | TGCGCCAGCAGCTTTGTAGGAGGGGTTTCTGGAAAACTGTTTTTT
TRBJ1-5 | many | TRBV6-2/TRBV6-3 | 15 | NA | CASSYLADGNQPQHF | TGTGCCAGCAGTTACCTTGCGGATGGCAATCAGCCCCAGCATTTT
TRBJ2-1 | NA | TRBV15 | 14 | NA | CATAGTYSYNEQFF | TGTGCCACCGCAGGAACTTACTCCTACAATGAGCAGTTCTTC
TRBJ2-5 | NA | TRBV2 | 13 | NA | CASIAPGKETQYF | TGTGCCAGCATTGCGCCGGGGAAAGAGACCCAGTACTTC
TRBJ2-7 | NA | TRBV2 | 17 | TRBD2 | CASSEGFGLAGSYEQYF | TGTGCCAGCAGTGAAGGGTTCGGGCTAGCGGGGTCCTACGAGCAGTACTTC
TRBJ1-1 | many | TRBV7-2 | 14 | NA | CASSYRSGNTEAFF | TGTGCCAGCAGCTACCGGTCCGGGAACACTGAAGCTTTCTTT